The source of this T cell receptor (beta chain) is a study of blood T cell repertoires in COVID-19. Study summary: The origin of the acute and convalescent COVID-19 samples was the United States, Italy and Spain.

V lost 0 bases to trimming and J lost 7 bases; unmatched junction nucleotides: 12. In germline, CDR1 is SGDLS, CDR2 YYNGEE. The CDR3 covers 16 residues. In the authors' workflow: Reference gene primer amplification in the assay estimated nucleated cell counts. Profiling relied on immunoSEQ multiplex PCR, and the TCRdb table lists in-frame clones only, not all of them. The V and J calls and clone size come from that table; D and trimming were worked out from the DNA. The data contain a few hundred thousand clones, 70% to 90% of them singletons. The chain combines TRBV9 with TRBJ2-5; 7 nucleotides line up with TRBD2. This clonotype originated in a woman aged 40 to 49 who had recovered from COVID-19. The source material was peripheral blood. Here the CDR3 DNA reads TGTGCCAGCAGCGTAGATAGCGGAGCGCCGGGGGGGACCCAGTACTTC. Translated, it gives CASSVDSGAPGGTQYF.